This T cell receptor (beta chain) was identified in a study of T cells after yellow fever vaccination. Overall study: Low-cell-number fractions were prepared with SMART-Seq v4 Ultra Low Input.

Study outcomes and limitations: One caveat is that FACS-sorted repertoires could contain abundant clonotypes contaminating from the bulk population. Most primary-vaccination clones reappeared after the booster (about 97% CD4, about 87% CD8).

5'RACE template switching produced TCR cDNA carrying a universal primer site and UMIs. Via MiXCR, TCRdb re-called the 5' RACE reads, giving one row per CDR3 protein. The table shows approximately 550,000 distinct CDR3 sequences, with about a fifth occurring only once. Germline CDR1 reads MDHEN; CDR2 reads SYDVKM. The CDR3 is 15 residues long. The junction had 10 bases not matched to a gene; V was cut back by 5 bases and J by 5 bases. This clonotype was seen a handful of times. As yet, its antigen is unknown. The sequence was obtained from a man under 40 who received the YFV17D yellow fever vaccine. V gene TRBV28 combines with J gene TRBJ1-1; 8 nucleotides match TRBD1. Specimen: PBMCs, collected 15 days after the yellow fever booster vaccination. The CDR3 bases are TGTGCCAGCAGTCTACAGGGGGAATCGAGGACTGAAGCTTTCTTT. This sequence encodes CASSLQGESRTEAFF.